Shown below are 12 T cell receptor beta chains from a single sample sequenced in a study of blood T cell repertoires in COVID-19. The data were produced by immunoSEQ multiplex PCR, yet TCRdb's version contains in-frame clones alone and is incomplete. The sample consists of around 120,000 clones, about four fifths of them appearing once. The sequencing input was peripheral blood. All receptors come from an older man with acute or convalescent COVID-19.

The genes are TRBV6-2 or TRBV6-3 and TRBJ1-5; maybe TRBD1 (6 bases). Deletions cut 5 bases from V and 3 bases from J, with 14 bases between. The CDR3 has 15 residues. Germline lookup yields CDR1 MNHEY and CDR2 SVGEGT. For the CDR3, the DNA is TGTGCCAGCAGTAAGGACAGCTGGACCAATCAGCCCCAGCATTTT. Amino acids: CASSKDSWTNQPQHF.

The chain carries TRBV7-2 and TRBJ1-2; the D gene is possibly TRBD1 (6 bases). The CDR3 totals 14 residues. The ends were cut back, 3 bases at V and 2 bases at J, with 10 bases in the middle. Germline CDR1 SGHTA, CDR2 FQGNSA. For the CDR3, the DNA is TGTGCCAGCAGCTTCAACAGGGAGAACTATGGCTACACCTTC. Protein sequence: CASSFNRENYGYTF. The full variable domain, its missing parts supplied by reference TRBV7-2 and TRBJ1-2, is GAGVSQSPSNKVTEKGKDVELRCDPISGHTALYWYRQSLGQGLEFLIYFQGNSAPDKSGLPSDRFSAERTGGSVSTLTIQRTQQEDSAVYLCASSFNRENYGYTFGSGTRLTVV.

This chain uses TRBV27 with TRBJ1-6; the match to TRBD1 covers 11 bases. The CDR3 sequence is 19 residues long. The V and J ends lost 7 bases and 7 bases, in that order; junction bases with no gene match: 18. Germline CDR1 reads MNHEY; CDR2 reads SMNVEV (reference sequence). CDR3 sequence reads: CASTGGGQGAILGNSPLHF. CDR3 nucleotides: TGTGCCAGCACCGGAGGAGGACAGGGGGCGATTTTAGGCAATTCACCCCTCCACTTT.

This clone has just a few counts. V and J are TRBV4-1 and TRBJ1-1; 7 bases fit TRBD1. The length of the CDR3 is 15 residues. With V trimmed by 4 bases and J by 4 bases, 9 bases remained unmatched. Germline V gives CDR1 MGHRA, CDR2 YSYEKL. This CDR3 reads CASSPYRGDSTEAFF. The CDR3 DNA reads TGCGCCAGCAGCCCATACAGGGGAGATAGCACTGAAGCTTTCTTT.

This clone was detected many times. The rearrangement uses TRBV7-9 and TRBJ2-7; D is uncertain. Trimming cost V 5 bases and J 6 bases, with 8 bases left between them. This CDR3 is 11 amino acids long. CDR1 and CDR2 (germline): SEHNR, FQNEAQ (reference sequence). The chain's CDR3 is CASSVGFEQYF. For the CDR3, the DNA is TGTGCCAGCAGCGTCGGGTTCGAGCAGTACTTC.

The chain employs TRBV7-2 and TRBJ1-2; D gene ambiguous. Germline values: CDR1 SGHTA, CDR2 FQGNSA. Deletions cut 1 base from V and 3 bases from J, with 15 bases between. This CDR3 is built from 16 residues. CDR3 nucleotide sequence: TGTGCCAGCAGCTTAGGGGCAACTGCCCCCTACTATGGCTACACCTTC. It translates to CASSLGATAPYYGYTF.

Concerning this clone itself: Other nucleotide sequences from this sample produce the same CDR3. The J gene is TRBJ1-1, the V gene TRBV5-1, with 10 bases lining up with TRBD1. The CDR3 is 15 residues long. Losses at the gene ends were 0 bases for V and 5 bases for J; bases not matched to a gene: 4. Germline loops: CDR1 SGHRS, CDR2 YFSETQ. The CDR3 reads CASSLDGQGGTEAFF. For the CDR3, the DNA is TGCGCCAGCAGCTTGGATGGACAGGGGGGGACTGAAGCTTTCTTT.

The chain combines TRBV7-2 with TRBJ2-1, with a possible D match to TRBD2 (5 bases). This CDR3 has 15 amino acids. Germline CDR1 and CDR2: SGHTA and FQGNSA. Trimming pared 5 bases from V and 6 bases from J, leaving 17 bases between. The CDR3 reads CASSPRGADSNEQFF. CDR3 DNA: TGTGCCAGCAGCCCCCGGGGAGCGGACTCCAATGAGCAGTTCTTC.

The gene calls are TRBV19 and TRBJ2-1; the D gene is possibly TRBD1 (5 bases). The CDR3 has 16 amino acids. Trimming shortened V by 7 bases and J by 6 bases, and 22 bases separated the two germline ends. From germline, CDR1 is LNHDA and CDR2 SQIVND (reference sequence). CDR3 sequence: CASIPGRTHQTNEQFF. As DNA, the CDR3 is TGTGCCAGTATCCCGGGCCGGACACACCAGACCAATGAGCAGTTCTTC.

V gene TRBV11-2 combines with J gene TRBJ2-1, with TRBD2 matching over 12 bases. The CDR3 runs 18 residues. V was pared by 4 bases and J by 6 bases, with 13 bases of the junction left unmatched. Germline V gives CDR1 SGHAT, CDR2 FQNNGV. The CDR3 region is CASSSRGLAGGPVNEQFF. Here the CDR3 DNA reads TGTGCCAGCAGCTCCCGGGGGCTAGCGGGGGGGCCAGTCAATGAGCAGTTCTTC.

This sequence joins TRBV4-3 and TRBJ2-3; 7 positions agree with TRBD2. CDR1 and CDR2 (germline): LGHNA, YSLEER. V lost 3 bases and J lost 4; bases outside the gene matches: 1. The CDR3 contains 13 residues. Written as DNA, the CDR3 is TGCGCCAGCAGCCAGACTAGCCCAGATACGCAGTATTTT. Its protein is CASSQTSPDTQYF.

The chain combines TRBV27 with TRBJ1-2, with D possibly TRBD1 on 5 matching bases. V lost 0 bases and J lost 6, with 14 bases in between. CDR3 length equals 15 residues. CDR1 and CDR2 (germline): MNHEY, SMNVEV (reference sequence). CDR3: CASSLSLGGSDGYTF. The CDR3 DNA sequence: TGTGCCAGCAGTTTATCTCTGGGGGGATCTGATGGCTACACCTTC.